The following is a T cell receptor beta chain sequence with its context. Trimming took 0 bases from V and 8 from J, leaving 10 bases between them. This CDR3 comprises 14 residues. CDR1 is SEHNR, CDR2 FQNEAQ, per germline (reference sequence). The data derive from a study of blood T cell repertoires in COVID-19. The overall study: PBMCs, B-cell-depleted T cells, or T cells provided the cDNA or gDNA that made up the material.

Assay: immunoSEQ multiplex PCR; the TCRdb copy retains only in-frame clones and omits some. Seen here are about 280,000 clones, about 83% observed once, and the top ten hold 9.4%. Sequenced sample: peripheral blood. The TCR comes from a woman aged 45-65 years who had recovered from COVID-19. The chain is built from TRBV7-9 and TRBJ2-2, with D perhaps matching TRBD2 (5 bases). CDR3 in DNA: TGTGCCAGCAGCTTAGCAGCCGGGGAAGGGGAGCTGTTTTTT. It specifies CASSLAAGEGELFF.